The clone carrying this T cell receptor (beta chain) has just a few counts. Its target is unknown. They built TCR cDNA with 5'RACE template switching, a step that put in a universal primer site and UMIs. TCRdb re-derived calls from the 5' RACE reads in MiXCR, one entry per CDR3 protein. The table includes 250,000 to 300,000 distinct CDR3 sequences, around 5.3% detected once. The length of the CDR3 is 17 residues. The germline V and J ends were trimmed by 0 bases and 4 bases, with 15 bases remaining between them. Germline lookup yields CDR1 LGHNA and CDR2 YSLEER. The data are from a study of T cells after yellow fever vaccination. Study results and caveats: The secondary response was weaker but peaked faster, day 5 versus 15. Clones that expanded after primary vaccination mostly reappeared after the booster (nearly 98% CD4, 88% CD8). Overlap between CD4 and CD8 compartments was detected for a small share of clonotypes.

This material consisted of CD4+ T cells sorted from PBMCs, taken on the day of the yellow fever booster vaccination. This chain uses TRBV4-3 with TRBJ2-2; D possibly corresponds to TRBD2 (5 bases). The sequence derives from a man between 18 and 35 years old who received the YFV17D yellow fever vaccine. The CDR3 region has the DNA TGCGCCAGCAGCCAAGAGAGGGTCGTGGGGATCACCGGGGAGCTGTTTTTT. This encodes CASSQERVVGITGELFF.